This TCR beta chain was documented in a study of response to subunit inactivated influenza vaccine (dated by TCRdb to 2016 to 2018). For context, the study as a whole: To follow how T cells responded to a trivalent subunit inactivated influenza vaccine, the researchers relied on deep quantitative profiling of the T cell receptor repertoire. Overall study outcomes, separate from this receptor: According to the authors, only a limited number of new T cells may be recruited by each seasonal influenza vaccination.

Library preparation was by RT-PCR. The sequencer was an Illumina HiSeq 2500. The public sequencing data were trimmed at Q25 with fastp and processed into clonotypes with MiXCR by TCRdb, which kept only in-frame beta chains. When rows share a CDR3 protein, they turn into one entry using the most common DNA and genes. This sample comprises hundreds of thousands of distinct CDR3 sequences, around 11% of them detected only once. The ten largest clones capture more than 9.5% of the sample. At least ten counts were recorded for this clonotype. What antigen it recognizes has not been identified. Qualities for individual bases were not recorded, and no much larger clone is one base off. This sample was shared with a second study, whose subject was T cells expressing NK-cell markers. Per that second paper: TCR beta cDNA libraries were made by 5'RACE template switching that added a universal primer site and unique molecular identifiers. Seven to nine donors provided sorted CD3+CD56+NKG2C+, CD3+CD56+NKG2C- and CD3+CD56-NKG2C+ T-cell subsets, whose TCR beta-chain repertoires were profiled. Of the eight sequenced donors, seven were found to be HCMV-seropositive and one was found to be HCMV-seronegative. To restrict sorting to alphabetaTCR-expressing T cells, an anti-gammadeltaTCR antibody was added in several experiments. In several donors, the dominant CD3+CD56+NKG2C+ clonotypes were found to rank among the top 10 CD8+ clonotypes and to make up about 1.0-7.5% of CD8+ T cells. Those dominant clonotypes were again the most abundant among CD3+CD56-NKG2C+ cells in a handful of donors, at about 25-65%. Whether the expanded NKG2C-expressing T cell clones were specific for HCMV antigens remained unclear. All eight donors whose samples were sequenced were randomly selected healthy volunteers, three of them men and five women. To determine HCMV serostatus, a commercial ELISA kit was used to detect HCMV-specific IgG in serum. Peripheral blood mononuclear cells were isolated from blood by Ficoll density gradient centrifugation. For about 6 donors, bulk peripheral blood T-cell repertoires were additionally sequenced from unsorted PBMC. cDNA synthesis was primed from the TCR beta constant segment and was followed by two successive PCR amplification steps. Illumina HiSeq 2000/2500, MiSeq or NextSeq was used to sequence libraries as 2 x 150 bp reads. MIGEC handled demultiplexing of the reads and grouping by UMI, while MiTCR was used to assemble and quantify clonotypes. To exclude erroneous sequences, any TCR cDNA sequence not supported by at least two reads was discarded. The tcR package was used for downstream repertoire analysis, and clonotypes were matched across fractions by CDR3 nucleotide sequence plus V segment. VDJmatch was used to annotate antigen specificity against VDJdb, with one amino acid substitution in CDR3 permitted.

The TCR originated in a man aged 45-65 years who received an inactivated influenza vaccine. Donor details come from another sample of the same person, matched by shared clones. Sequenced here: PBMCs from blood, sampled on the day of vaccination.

The CDR3 protein is CASSFPGGDEKLFF. The DNA sequence is as follows: TGCGCCAGCAGCTTCCCAGGGGGTGATGAAAAACTGTTTTTT. The chain is assembled from TRBV5-1 and TRBJ1-4; TRBD1 matches 7 bases in the middle. The CDR3, cysteine through phenylalanine, is 14 amino acids long. Only CDR3 DNA is held: 42 bases, read in frame from base 1. Per the germline V gene, SGHRS is the CDR1 and YFSETQ is the CDR2. V is trimmed back by 2 bases and J by 6 bases, and the junction contains 4 bases that no gene match accounts for. Extended through the reference TRBV5-1 and TRBJ1-4 proteins, this CDR3 yields the full variable domain: KAGVTQTPRYLIKTRGQQVTLSCSPISGHRSVSWYQQTPGQGLQFLFEYFSETQRNKGNFPGRFSGRQFSNSRSEMNVSTLELGDSALYLCASSFPGGDEKLFFGSGTQLSVL.